The rows below give T cell receptor beta chains drawn from one sample of a study of immune evolution from preneoplasia to lung adenocarcinoma. Data came from immunoSEQ multiplex PCR; TCRdb stores just in-frame clones and leaves some out. The data contain about 26,000 clones, less than 80% of them singletons. Sequenced: FFPE invasive lung adenocarcinoma tissue. Source of these receptors: a person aged 55 to 69 with invasive lung adenocarcinoma. Some clones in this sample may be carry-over from other donors' samples. The CDR3 runs from the conserved cysteine through the conserved F or W. Clone size appears in some rows only: once, few, many, or a class for an expanded clone.

clone size	CDR3 length	V gene	J gene	CDR3 protein
-	18	TRBV27	TRBJ1-1	CASSSTGKPVGLNTEAFF
-	12	TRBV7-2	TRBJ1-5	CASSLDSQPQHF
-	15	TRBV6-6	TRBJ1-1	CASSPPGNMNTEAFF
-	16	TRBV19	TRBJ2-5	CASSISPGPGGETQYF
-	15	TRBV4-1	TRBJ2-7	CASSPLAGALYEQYF
-	13	TRBV5-4	TRBJ2-5	CASGRQGAETQYF
-	14	TRBV29-1	TRBJ1-2	CSVLTAIANYGYTF
-	15	TRBV10-3	TRBJ1-5	CAISRGGDGNQPQHF
-	17	TRBV12-5	TRBJ2-3	CASGPKASGAVSDTQYF
-	15	TRBV11-3	TRBJ2-2	CASSPAGGKVGELFF
few	15	TRBV4-1	TRBJ1-5	CASSQDSAENQPQHF
-	14	TRBV7-2	TRBJ2-3	CASSRDGSTDTQYF
once	13	TRBV5-4	TRBJ2-5	CASSLGQGKTQYF
-	12	TRBV27	TRBJ2-7	CASREGSHEQYF
-	14	TRBV16	TRBJ1-5	CASSQSTGNQPQHF
-	15	TRBV5-1	TRBJ2-2	CASSTTSGGVGELFF
few	14	TRBV18	TRBJ2-5	CASSPEASGETQYF
-	13	TRBV30	TRBJ2-7	CAWRRLPRYEQYF
few	16	TRBV5-4	TRBJ1-2	CASRDRRTGAADGYTF
-	13	TRBV29-1	TRBJ1-4	CSVSNHGRPKLFF
once	15	TRBV29-1	TRBJ2-3	CSVGGGAVGTDTQYF
once	15	TRBV18	TRBJ2-2	CASSPGQGATGELFF
-	14	TRBV7-6	TRBJ1-4	CASSFRDRGEKLFF
-	14	TRBV5-4	TRBJ2-2	CASSLLDGTEELFF
-	15	TRBV7-2	TRBJ1-2	CASSPGTGARFGYTF
-	18	TRBV7-2	TRBJ2-7	CASSLLVGLGGSSYEQYF
-	15	TRBV28	TRBJ1-1	CASSFLGGMNTEAFF